The source of this TCR beta chain is a study of blood T cell repertoires in COVID-19. Per the authors' pipeline: Cell counts per sample came from amplifying reference gene primers. Measured with immunoSEQ multiplex PCR; TCRdb has only the in-frame clones, and not every one. For V, J and clone size, that table is used; D and trimming come from the DNA. The profile shows approximately 140,000 clones, 80% to 90% of them singletons. This clone has only a few counts. Seattle's cohort entered during active infection and was followed longitudinally. Trimming cost V 5 bases and J 7 bases, with 12 bases left between them. The CDR3 consists of 13 residues. Germline V CDR1 and CDR2: LNHDA, SQIVND (reference sequence).

This clonotype was obtained from an older woman with COVID-19, enrolled during active disease. The sample comprised peripheral blood. V usage is TRBV19 and J usage is TRBJ1-5; D may be TRBD1 (6 bases). The DNA for the CDR3 is TGTGCCAGTAGTTCCCAACAGGGACAGCCCCAGCATTTT. Its protein is CASSSQQGQPQHF.